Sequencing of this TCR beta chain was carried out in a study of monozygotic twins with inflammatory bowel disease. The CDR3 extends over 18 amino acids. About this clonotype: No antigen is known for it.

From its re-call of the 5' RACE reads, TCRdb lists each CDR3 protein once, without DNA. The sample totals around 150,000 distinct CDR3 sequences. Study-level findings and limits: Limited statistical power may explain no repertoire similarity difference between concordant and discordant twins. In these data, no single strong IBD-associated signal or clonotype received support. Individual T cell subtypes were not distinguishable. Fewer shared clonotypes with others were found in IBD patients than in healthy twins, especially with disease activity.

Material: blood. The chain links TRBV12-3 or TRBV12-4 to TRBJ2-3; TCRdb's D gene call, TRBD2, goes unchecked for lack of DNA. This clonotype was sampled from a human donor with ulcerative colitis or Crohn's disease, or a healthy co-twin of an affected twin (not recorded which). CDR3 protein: CASSLTSGGALSTDTQYF.